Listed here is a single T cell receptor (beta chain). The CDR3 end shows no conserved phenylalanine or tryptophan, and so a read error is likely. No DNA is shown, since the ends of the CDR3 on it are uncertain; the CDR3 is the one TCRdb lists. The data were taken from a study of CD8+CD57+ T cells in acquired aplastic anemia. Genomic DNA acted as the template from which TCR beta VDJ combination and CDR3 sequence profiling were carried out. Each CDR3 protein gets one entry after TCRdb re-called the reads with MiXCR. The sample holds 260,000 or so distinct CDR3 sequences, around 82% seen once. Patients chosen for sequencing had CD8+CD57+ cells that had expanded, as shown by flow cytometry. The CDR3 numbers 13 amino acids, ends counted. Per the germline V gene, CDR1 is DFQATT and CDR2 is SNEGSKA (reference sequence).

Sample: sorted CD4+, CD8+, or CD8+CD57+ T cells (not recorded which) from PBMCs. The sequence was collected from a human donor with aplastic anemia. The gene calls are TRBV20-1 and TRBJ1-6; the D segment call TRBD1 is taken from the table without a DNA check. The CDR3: CSARDEVTGRSTS.